One sample yielded the 16 T cell receptor beta chains listed below, sequenced in a study of T cell responses to AZD1222 COVID-19 vaccine. Only in-frame clones appear in the TCRdb table, and some are missing; sequencing was by immunoSEQ multiplex PCR. The top ten clones hold 4% to 4.5% of a sample with approximately 110,000 clones, about 85% of them seen once. Source: peripheral blood, taken on day 0 of AZD1222 vaccination. All receptors derive from an adult in good health.

This clone was picked up one time. The V gene is TRBV27, the J gene TRBJ1-5; perhaps TRBD1 as D (6 bases). Looked up from germline, CDR1 is MNHEY and CDR2 is SMNVEV (reference sequence). The CDR3 is 15 residues long. The germline V and J ends were trimmed by 4 bases and 6 bases, with 16 bases remaining between them. Here the CDR3 reads CASSWGGAGGQPQHF. The CDR3 DNA is TGTGCCAGCAGTTGGGGGGGGGCGGGGGGTCAGCCCCAGCATTTT.

This clone has only one observation. This chain connects TRBV28 to TRBJ2-1; 8 bases map to TRBD2. Trimming took 5 bases from V and 0 from J; bases not matched to a gene: 24. The CDR3 runs 22 residues. Germline V gene sequence: CDR1 MDHEN, CDR2 SYDVKM. The CDR3 DNA reads TGTGCCAGCAGTAGCCAGCGGACTAGCTTTCGTAAGGACTGGGGCTCCTACAATGAGCAGTTCTTC. Residues: CASSSQRTSFRKDWGSYNEQFF.

This chain uses TRBV27 with TRBJ2-2; TRBD1 aligns across 8 bases. The CDR3 has 15 residues. V was pared by 5 bases and J by 9 bases, with 11 bases of the junction left unmatched. The germline V gene encodes CDR1 MNHEY and CDR2 SMNVEV (reference sequence). DNA of the CDR3: TGTGCCAGCAGTCCCGGACAGGGCAAAAGCCGGGAGCTGTTTTTT. Protein sequence: CASSPGQGKSRELFF.

This chain links TRBV6-1 with TRBJ2-1; D gene uncertain. Trimming removed 3 bases at V and 8 bases at J, with 23 bases between. Germline loops: CDR1 MNHNS, CDR2 SASEGT. This CDR3 contains 17 residues. CDR3 residues: CASSERPPLRLGHEQFF. The CDR3 nucleotides are TGTGCCAGCAGTGAGCGTCCCCCTTTGAGGCTAGGCCATGAGCAGTTCTTC.

Comments on this clone: At one of its ends the junction is not consistent with the germline gene, which may arise from a read error. The chain employs TRBV5-4 and TRBJ2-1, with TRBD2 matching over 9 bases. CDR1 SGHNT and CDR2 YYREEE come from the germline V gene (reference sequence). CDR3 length: 12 amino acids. DNA for the CDR3: TGTGCCAGCAGCAAGACTAGCGGAGGTTCGCTCTTC. Its translation is CASSKTSGGSLF.

The gene calls are TRBV5-1 and TRBJ2-5; a possible D gene is TRBD1 (5 bases). The CDR3 totals 15 residues. The germline V gene encodes CDR1 SGHRS and CDR2 YFSETQ. Trimming cost V 5 bases and J 2 bases, with 16 bases left between them. The CDR3, as DNA: TGCGCCAGCAGTATCACCCCGACAGAACAAGAGACCCAGTACTTC. Protein: CASSITPTEQETQYF.

This sequence joins TRBV4-3 and TRBJ1-2; weak D call: TRBD1 (5 bases). Trimming shortened V by 3 bases and J by 4 bases, and 21 bases separated the two germline ends. There are 17 residues in the CDR3. CDR1 is LGHNA and CDR2 is YSLEER in the germline V gene. The CDR3: CASSHSALRGEGYGYTF. CDR3 nucleotides: TGCGCCAGCAGCCATAGTGCCCTCCGGGGCGAGGGCTATGGCTACACCTTC.

The J gene is TRBJ2-2, the V gene TRBV19; tentatively, D is TRBD1 (6 bases). The CDR3 sequence is 15 residues long. Trimming shortened V by 10 bases and J by 2 bases, and 17 bases separated the two germline ends. Per germline, CDR1 LNHDA and CDR2 SQIVND (reference sequence). The CDR3 here is CATNPRTDNTGELFF. Written as DNA, the CDR3 is TGTGCCACTAACCCTCGGACAGACAACACCGGGGAGCTGTTTTTT. The entire variable domain, with the rest obtained from reference TRBV19 and TRBJ2-2, is as follows: DGGITQSPKYLFRKEGQNVTLSCEQNLNHDAMYWYRQDPGQGLRLIYYSQIVNDFQKGDIAEGYSVSREKKESFPLTVTSAQKNPTAFYLCATNPRTDNTGELFFGEGSRLTVL.

The V and J genes are TRBV10-1 and TRBJ2-1; TRBD2 matches 8 bases. This CDR3 is 15 amino acids long. Germline CDR1 reads WNHNN; CDR2 reads SYGVQD (reference sequence). J was trimmed by 8 bases and V by 0 bases; bases with no gene match: 6. Here the CDR3 DNA reads TGCGCCAGCAGTGAGTCGTATAGAGCGGGAGATGAGCAGTTCTTC. Its protein product is CASSESYRAGDEQFF.

The J gene is TRBJ2-7, the V gene TRBV20-1, with D possibly being TRBD2 (6 bases). Trimming stripped 3 bases from V and 2 bases from J, with 11 bases between. This CDR3 region has 13 residues. Germline V gene data show CDR1 as DFQATT and CDR2 as SNEGSKA (reference sequence). The CDR3 DNA reads TGCAGTGCTAGTGCGGGGAGCACCTACGAGCAGTACTTC. This sequence encodes CSASAGSTYEQYF.

This chain connects TRBV3-1 (or the pseudogene TRBV3-2) to TRBJ1-2; D remains ambiguous. Germline loops: CDR1 LGHDT, CDR2 YNNKEL (reference sequence). This CDR3 contains 13 residues. The ends were cut back, 3 bases at V and 8 bases at J, with 13 bases in the middle. The CDR3 region is CASSQGSLGGYTF. CDR3 coding DNA: TGTGCCAGCAGCCAGGGTAGCCTTGGGGGCTACACCTTC.

The chain is built from TRBV7-2 and TRBJ2-7; D is unclear. The germline gives CDR1 SGHTA, CDR2 FQGNSA. The V end lost 5 bases, the J end lost 3 bases, and 11 bases lay between the germline ends. The CDR3 covers 13 residues. CDR3 loop: CASSRNPGYEQYF. The CDR3 region has the DNA TGTGCCAGCAGCCGCAATCCGGGCTACGAGCAGTACTTC.

The rearrangement uses TRBV12-5 and TRBJ2-3, with 7 nucleotides matching TRBD1. The V segment lost 1 base and the J segment 5 bases; nucleotides outside the gene matches: 6. Germline-derived CDR1 and CDR2 are LGHNT and FRNRAP. CDR3 length equals 15 residues. CDR3 nucleotides: TGTGCTAGTGGTTTGGGGGACAGAGTGGGAGATACGCAGTATTTT. Its protein is CASGLGDRVGDTQYF.

With respect to this clone: The junction departs from the called germline gene at one end, perhaps through a read error. The J gene is TRBJ1-4, the V gene TRBV7-9; weak D call: TRBD1 (5 bases). The CDR3 spans 15 residues. Germline CDR1 reads SEHNR; CDR2 reads FQNEAQ (reference sequence). The CDR3 here is CASSLAGTAYEKLFF. In DNA form, the CDR3 reads TGTGCCAGCAGCCTAGCGGGGACGGCGTATGAAAAACTGTTTTTT.

The rearrangement links TRBV5-5 to TRBJ1-4, with D perhaps TRBD1 (5 bases). In germline, CDR1 is SGHKS, CDR2 YYEKEE (reference sequence). Trimming cost V 4 bases and J 8 bases, with 12 bases left between them. This CDR3 comprises 13 residues. CDR3 protein: CASSLQGGEKLFF. The CDR3 DNA is TGTGCCAGCAGCCTGCAGGGTGGGGAAAAACTGTTTTTT.

V is TRBV5-1 and J is TRBJ1-1; 10 bases are shared with TRBD1. Trimming took 1 base from V and 3 from J; bases not matched to a gene: 6. CDR1 and CDR2 (germline): SGHRS, YFSETQ. The CDR3 length is 16 residues. DNA for the CDR3: TGCGCCAGCAGCTTGAGACAGGGGGCTTTGGACACTGAAGCTTTCTTT. Its translation: CASSLRQGALDTEAFF.